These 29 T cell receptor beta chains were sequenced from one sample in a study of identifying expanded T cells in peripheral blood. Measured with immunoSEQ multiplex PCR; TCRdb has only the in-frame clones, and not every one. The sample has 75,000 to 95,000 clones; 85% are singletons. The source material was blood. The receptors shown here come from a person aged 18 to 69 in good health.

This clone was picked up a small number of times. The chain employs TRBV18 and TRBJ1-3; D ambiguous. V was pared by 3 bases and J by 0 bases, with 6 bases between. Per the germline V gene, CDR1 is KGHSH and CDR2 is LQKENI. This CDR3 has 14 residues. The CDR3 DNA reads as TGTGCCAGCTCACCTGACCTCTCTGGAAACACCATATATTTT. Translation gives CASSPDLSGNTIYF.

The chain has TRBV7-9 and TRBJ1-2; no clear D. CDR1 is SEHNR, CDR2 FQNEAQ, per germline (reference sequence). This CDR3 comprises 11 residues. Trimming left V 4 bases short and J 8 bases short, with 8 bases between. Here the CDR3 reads CASSYMVGYTF. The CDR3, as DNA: TGTGCCAGCAGCTACATGGTGGGCTACACCTTC.

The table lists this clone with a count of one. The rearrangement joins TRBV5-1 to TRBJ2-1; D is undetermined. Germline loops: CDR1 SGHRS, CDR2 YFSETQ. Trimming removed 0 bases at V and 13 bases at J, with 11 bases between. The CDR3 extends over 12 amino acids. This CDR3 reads CASSLEGSRQFF. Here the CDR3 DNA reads TGCGCCAGCAGCTTGGAAGGGTCCAGACAGTTCTTC.

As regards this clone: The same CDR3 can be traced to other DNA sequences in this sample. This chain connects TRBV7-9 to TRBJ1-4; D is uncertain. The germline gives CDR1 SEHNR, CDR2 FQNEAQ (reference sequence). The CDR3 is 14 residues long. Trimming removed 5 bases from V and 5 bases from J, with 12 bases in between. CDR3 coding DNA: TGTGCCAGCAGCGAAGGGCACCGAAATGAAAAACTGTTTTTT. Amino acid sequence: CASSEGHRNEKLFF.

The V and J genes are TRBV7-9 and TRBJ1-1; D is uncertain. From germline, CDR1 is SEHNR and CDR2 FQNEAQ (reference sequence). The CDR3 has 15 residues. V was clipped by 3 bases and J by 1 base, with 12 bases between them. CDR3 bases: TGTGCCAGCAGCTTTGCATCTACGGGGAACACTGAAGCTTTCTTT. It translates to CASSFASTGNTEAFF.

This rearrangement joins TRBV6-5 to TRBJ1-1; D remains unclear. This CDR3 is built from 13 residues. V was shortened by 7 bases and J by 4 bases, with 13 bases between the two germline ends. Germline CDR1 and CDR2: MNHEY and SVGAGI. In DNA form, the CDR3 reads TGTGCCAGCACATGGGCGAGCGGCACTGAAGCTTTCTTT. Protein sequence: CASTWASGTEAFF.

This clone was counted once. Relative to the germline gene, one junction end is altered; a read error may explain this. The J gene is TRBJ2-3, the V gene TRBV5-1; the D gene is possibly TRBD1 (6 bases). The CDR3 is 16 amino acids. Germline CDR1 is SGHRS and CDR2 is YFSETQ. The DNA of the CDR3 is TGCGCCAACAGCTTGGGTCGGGACACAAGCACAGATACGCAGTATTTT. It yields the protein CANSLGRDTSTDTQYF.

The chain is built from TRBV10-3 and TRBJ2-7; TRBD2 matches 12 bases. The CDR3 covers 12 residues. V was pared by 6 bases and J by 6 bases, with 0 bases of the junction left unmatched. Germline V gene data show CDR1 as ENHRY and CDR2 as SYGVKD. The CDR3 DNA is TGTGCCATCAGACTAGCGGGGGGCGAGCAGTACTTC. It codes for CAIRLAGGEQYF.

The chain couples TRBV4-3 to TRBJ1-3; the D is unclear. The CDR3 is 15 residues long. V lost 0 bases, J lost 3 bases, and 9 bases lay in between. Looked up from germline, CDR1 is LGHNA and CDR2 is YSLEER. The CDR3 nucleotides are TGCGCCAGCAGCCAAGATAGCATAGGTGGAAACACCATATATTTT. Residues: CASSQDSIGGNTIYF.

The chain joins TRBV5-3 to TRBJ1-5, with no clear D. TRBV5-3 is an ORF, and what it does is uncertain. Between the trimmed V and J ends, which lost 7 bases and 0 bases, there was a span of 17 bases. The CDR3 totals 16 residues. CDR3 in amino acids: CARPTGDGDSNQPQHF. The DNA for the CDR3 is TGTGCCAGACCCACCGGAGACGGGGATAGCAATCAGCCCCAGCATTTT.

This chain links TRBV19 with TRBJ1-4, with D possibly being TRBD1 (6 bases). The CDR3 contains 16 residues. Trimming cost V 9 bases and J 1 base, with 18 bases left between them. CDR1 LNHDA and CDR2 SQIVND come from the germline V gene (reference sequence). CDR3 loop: CASQTLRTETNEKLFF. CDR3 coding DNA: TGTGCCAGCCAGACTCTTAGGACAGAAACTAATGAAAAACTGTTTTTT.

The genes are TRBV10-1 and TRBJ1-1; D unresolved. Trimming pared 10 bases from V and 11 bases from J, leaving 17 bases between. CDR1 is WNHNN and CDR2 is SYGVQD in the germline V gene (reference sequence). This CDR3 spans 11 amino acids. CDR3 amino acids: CANYLGGIAFF. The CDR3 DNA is TGCGCCAACTACCTGGGAGGGATTGCTTTCTTT.

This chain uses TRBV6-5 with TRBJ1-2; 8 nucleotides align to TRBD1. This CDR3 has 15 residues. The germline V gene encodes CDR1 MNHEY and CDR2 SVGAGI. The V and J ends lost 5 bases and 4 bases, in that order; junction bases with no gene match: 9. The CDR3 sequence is CASSLQTGAAYGYTF. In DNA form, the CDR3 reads TGTGCCAGCAGTCTTCAGACAGGGGCTGCCTATGGCTACACCTTC.

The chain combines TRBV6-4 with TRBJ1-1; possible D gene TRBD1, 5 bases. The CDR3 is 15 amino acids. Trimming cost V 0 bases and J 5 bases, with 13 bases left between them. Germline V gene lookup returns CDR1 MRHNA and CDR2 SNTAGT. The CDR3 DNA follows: TGTGCCAGCAGTGACTCTGCGGGGGGAAGAACTGAAGCTTTCTTT. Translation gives CASSDSAGGRTEAFF.

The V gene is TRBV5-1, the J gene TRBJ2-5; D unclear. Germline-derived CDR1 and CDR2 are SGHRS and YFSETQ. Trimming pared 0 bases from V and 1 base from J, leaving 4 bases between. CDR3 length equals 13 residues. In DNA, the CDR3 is TGCGCCAGCAGCTTGGCCTTCCAAGAGACCCAGTACTTC. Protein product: CASSLAFQETQYF.

The CDR3 loop reads CASSVGGQGHAEAFF. CDR3 coding DNA: TGTGCCAGCAGCGTAGGTGGACAGGGGCACGCTGAAGCTTTCTTT. The chain employs TRBV9 and TRBJ1-1, with 9 bases identical to TRBD1. There are 15 residues in the CDR3. Trimming cost V 0 bases and J 6 bases; bases outside gene matches: 6. Germline V CDR1 and CDR2: SGDLS, YYNGEE.

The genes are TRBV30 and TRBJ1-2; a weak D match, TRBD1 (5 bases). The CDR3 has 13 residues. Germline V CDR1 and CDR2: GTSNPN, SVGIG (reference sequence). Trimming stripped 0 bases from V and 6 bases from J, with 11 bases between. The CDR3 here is CAWSVRLGHGYTF. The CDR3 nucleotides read TGTGCCTGGAGTGTACGATTGGGGCATGGCTACACCTTC.

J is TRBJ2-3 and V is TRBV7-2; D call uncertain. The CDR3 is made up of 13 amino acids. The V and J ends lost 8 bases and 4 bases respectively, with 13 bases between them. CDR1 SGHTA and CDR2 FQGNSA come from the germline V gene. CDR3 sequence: CASVVSGADTQYF. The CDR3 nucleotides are TGTGCCAGCGTTGTTTCCGGAGCAGATACGCAGTATTTT. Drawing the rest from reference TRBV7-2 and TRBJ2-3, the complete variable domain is GAGVSQSPSNKVTEKGKDVELRCDPISGHTALYWYRQSLGQGLEFLIYFQGNSAPDKSGLPSDRFSAERTGGSVSTLTIQRTQQEDSAVYLCASVVSGADTQYFGPGTRLTVL.

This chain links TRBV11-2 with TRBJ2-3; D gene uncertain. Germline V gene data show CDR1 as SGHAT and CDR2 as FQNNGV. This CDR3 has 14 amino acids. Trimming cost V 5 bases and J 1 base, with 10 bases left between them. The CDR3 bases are TGTGCCAGCAGCCTAACGGGTGGCACAGATACGCAGTATTTT. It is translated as CASSLTGGTDTQYF.

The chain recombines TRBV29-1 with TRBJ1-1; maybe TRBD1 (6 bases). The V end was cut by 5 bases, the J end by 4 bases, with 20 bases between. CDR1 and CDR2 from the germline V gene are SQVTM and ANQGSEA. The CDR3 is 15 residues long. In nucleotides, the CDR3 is TGCAGCGTTAAACCCCAGGGGTCGAGGACCACTGAAGCTTTCTTT. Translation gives CSVKPQGSRTTEAFF. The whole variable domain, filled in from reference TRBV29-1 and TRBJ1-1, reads SAVISQKPSRDICQRGTSLTIQCQVDSQVTMMFWYRQQPGQSLTLIATANQGSEATYESGFVIDKFPISRPNLTFSTLTVSNMSPEDSSIYLCSVKPQGSRTTEAFFGQGTRLTVV.

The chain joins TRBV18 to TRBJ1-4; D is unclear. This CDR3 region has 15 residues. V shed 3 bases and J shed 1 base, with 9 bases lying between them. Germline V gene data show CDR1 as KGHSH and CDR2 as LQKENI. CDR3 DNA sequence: TGTGCCAGCTCACCGCGTACCGTAACTAATGAAAAACTGTTTTTT. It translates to CASSPRTVTNEKLFF.

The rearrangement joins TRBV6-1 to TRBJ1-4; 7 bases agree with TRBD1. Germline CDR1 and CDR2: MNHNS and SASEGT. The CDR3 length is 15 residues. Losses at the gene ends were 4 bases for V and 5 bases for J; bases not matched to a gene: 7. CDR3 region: CASSGRTGENEKLFF. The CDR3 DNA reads TGTGCCAGCAGTGGACGGACAGGAGAAAATGAAAAACTGTTTTTT.

CDR3 nucleotides: TGTGCCAGCAGCTTAGTCCCTAGCGGGGGAAGAAGCTCCTACAATGAGCAGTTCTTC. This encodes CASSLVPSGGRSSYNEQFF. This rearrangement joins TRBV7-8 to TRBJ2-1; 10 bases agree with TRBD2. Losses at the gene ends were 1 base for V and 0 bases for J; bases not matched to a gene: 9. Germline loops: CDR1 SGHVS, CDR2 FQNEAQ. The CDR3 runs 19 residues.

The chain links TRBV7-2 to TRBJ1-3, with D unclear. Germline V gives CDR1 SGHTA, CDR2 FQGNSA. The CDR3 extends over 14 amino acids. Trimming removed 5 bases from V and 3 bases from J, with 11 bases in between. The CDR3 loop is CASSRSLGGNTIYF. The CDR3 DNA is TGTGCCAGCAGCCGGAGTCTGGGTGGAAACACCATATATTTT.

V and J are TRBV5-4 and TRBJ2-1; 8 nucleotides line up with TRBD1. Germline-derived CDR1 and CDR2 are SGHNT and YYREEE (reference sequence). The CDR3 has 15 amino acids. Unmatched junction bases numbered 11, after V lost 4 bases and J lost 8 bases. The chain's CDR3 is CASSRGQGGRDEQFF. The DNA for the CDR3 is TGTGCCAGCAGCAGAGGACAGGGAGGAAGAGATGAGCAGTTCTTC.

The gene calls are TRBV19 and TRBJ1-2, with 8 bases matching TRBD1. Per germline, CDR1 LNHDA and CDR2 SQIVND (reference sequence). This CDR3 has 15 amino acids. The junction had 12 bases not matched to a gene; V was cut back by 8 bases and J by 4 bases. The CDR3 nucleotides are TGTGCCAGTTGCAGGGGGCTACAAATGCCCTATGGCTACACCTTC. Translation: CASCRGLQMPYGYTF.

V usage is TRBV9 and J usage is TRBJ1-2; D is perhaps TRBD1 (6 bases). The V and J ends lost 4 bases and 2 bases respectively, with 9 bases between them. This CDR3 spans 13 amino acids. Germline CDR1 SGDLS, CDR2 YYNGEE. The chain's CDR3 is CASSTTGNYGYTF. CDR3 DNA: TGTGCCAGCAGCACCACAGGGAACTATGGCTACACCTTC.

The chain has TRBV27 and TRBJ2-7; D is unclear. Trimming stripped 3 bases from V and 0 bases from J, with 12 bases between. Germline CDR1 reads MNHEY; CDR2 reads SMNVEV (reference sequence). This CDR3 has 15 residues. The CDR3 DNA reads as TGTGCCAGCAGTTTGGGCCCACAATCCTCCTACGAGCAGTACTTC. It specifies CASSLGPQSSYEQYF.

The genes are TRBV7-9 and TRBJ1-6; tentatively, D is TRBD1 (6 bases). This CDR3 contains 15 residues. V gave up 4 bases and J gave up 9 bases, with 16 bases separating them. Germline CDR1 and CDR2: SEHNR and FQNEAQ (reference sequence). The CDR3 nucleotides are TGTGCCAGCAGCTCAAATCCTGGCAGGGGTTCACCCCTCCACTTT. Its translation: CASSSNPGRGSPLHF.